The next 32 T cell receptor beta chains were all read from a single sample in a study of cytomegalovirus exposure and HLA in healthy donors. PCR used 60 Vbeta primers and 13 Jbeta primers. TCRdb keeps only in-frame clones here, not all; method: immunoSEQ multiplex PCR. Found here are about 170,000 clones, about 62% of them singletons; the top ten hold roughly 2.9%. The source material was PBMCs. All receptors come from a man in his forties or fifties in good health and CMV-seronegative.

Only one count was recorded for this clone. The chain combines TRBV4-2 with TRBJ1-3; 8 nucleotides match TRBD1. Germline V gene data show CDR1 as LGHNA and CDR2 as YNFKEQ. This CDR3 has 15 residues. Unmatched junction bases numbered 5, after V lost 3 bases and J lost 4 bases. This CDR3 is CASSQDRDRGNTIYF. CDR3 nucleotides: TGTGCCAGCAGCCAGGACCGGGACAGGGGAAACACCATATATTTT.

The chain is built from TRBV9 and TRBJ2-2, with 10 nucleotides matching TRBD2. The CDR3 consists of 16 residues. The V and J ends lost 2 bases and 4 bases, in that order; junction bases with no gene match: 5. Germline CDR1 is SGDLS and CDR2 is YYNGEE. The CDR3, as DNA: TGTGCCAGCAGCGTGATAGCGGGAGGCGTCACCGGGGAGCTGTTTTTT. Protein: CASSVIAGGVTGELFF.

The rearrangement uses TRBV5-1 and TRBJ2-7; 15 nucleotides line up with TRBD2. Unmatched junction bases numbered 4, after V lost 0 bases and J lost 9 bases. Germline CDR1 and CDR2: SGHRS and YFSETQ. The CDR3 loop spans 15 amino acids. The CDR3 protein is CASSLAGLAGGVQYF. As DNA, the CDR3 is TGCGCCAGCAGCTTGGCGGGACTAGCGGGAGGCGTGCAGTACTTC.

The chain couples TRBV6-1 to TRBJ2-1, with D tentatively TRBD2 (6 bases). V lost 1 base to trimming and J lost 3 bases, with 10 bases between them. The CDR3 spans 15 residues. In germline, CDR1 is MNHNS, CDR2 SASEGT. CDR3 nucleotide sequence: TGTGCCAGCAGTGAAGTAGCGGCCAACTACAATGAGCAGTTCTTC. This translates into CASSEVAANYNEQFF.

The CDR3 sequence is CASSPSWRLAGLGEETQYF. Written as DNA, the CDR3 is TGTGCCAGCAGCCCTAGTTGGAGACTAGCGGGCCTAGGGGAAGAGACCCAGTACTTC. This chain links TRBV7-9 with TRBJ2-5; 10 nucleotides line up with TRBD2. The CDR3 is made up of 19 amino acids. CDR1 is SEHNR, CDR2 FQNEAQ, per germline (reference sequence). With V trimmed by 5 bases and J by 3 bases, 18 bases remained unmatched.

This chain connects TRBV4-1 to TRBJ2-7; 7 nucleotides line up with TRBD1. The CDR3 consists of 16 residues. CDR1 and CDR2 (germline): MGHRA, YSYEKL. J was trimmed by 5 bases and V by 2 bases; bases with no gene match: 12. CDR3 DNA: TGCGCCAGCAGCCAAACTCATACGAGGGGGCCCCACGAGCAGTACTTC. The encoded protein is CASSQTHTRGPHEQYF.

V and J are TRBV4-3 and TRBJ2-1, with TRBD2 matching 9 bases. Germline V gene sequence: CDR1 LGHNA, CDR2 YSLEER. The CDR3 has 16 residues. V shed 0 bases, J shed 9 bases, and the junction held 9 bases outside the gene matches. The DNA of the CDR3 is TGCGCCAGCAGCCAAGATAGAACTTTGCGGGAGGGTGAGCAGTTCTTC. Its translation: CASSQDRTLREGEQFF.

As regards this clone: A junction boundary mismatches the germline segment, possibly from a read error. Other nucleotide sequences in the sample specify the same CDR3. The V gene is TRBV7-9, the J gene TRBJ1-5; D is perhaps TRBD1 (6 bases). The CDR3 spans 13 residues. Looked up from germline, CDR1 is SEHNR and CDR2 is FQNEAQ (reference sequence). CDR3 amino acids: CASSENRDQPQHF. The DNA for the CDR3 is TGTGCCAGCAGCGAAAACAGGGATCAGCCCCAGCACTTT.

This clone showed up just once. This CDR3 reads CASSLKRMNTEAFF. The CDR3 coding sequence is TGTGCCAGCAGCTTAAAGCGTATGAACACTGAAGCTTTCTTT. The genes are TRBV7-9 and TRBJ1-1; no clear D. Germline CDR1 SEHNR, CDR2 FQNEAQ (reference sequence). Trimming removed 2 bases at V and 0 bases at J, with 7 bases between. The CDR3 runs 14 residues.

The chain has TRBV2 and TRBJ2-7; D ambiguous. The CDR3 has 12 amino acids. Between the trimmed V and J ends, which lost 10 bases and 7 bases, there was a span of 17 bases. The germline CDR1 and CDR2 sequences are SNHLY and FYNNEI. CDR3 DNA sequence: TGTGCCACCAGAGAAGCCGGCAGGGAGCAGTACTTC. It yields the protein CATREAGREQYF.

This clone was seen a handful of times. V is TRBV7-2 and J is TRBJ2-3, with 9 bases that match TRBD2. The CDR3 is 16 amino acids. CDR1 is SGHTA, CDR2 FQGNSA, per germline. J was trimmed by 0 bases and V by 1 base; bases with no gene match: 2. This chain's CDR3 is CASSLGLAGSTDTQYF. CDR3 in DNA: TGTGCCAGCAGCTTAGGGCTAGCGGGAAGCACAGATACGCAGTATTTT.

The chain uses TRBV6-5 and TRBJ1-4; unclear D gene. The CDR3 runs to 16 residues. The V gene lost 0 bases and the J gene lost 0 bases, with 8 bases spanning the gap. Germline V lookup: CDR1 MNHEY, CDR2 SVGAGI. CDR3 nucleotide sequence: TGTGCCAGCAGTTACTCCTCGAGCACAACTAATGAAAAACTGTTTTTT. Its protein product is CASSYSSSTTNEKLFF.

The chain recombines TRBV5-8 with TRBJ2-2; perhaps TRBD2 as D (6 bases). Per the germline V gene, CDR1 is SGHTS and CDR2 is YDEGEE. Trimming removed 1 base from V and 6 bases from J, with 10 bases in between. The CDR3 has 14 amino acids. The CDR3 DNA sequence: TGTGCCAGCAGCTTGTATTGGAGGGCCGGGGAGCTGTTTTTT. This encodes CASSLYWRAGELFF.

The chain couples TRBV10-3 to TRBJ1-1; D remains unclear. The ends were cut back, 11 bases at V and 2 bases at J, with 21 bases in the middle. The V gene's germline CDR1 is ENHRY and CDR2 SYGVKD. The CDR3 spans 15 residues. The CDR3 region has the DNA TGTGCCGTCCACGCGGAGGCAGGCCTCAACACTGAAGCTTTCTTT. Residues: CAVHAEAGLNTEAFF.

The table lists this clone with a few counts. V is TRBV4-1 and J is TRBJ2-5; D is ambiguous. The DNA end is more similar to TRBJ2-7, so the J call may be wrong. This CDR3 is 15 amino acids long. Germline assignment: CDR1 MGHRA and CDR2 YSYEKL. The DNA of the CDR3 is TGCGCCAGCAGCCAAGATGTTGCGCCTATGTACGAGCAGTACTTC. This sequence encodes CASSQDVAPMYEQYF.

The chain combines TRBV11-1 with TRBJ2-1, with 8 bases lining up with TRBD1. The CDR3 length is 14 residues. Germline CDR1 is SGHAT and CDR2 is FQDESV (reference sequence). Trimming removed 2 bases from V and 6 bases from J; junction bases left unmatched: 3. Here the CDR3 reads CASSLQGAFNEQFF. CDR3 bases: TGTGCCAGCAGCTTACAGGGGGCCTTCAATGAGCAGTTCTTC. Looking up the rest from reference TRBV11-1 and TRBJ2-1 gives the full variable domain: EAEVAQSPRYKITEKSQAVAFWCDPISGHATLYWYRQILGQGPELLVQFQDESVVDDSQLPKDRFSAERLKGVDSTLKIQPAELGDSAMYLCASSLQGAFNEQFFGPGTRLTVL.

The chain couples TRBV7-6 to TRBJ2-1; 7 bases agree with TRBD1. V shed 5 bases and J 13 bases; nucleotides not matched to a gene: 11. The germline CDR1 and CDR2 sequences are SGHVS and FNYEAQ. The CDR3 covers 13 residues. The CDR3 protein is CASSPNTGQKQFF. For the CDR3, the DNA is TGTGCCAGCAGCCCTAACACGGGACAGAAACAGTTCTTC.

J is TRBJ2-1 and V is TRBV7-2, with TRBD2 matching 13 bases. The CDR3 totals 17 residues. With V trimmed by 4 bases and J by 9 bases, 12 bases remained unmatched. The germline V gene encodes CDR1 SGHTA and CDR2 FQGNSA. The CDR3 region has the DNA TGTGCCAGCAGCTCCTCCCGGACTAGCGGGAGTAGGGGTGAGCAGTTCTTC. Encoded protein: CASSSSRTSGSRGEQFF.

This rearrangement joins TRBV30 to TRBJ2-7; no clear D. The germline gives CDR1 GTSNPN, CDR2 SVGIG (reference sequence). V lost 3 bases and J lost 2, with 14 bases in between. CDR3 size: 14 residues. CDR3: CAWSPGEPPYEQYF. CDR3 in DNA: TGTGCCTGGAGCCCCGGAGAACCCCCCTACGAGCAGTACTTC.

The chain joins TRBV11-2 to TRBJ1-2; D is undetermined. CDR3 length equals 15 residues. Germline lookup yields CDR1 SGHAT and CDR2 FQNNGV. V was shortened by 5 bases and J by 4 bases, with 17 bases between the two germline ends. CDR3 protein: CASSALRGLSYGYTF. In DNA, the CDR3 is TGTGCCAGCAGCGCCCTCCGAGGCCTCTCCTATGGCTACACCTTC.

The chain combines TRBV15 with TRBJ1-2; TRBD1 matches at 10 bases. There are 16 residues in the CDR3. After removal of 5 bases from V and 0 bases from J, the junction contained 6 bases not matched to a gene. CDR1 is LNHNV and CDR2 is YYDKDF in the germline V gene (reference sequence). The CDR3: CATSSPGTGANYGYTF. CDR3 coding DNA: TGTGCCACCAGCTCTCCGGGGACAGGGGCTAACTATGGCTACACCTTC.

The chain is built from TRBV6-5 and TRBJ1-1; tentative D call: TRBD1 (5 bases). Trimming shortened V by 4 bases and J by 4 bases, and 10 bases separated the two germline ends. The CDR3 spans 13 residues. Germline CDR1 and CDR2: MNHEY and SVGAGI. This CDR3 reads CASSFLRGTEAFF. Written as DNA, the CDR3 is TGTGCCAGCAGTTTTCTTAGGGGCACTGAAGCTTTCTTT.

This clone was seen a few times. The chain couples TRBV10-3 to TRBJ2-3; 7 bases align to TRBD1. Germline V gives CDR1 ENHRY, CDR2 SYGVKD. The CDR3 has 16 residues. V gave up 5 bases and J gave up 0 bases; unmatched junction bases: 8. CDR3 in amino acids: CAISSPDRDSTDTQYF. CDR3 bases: TGTGCCATCAGTTCTCCCGACAGGGACAGCACAGATACGCAGTATTTT.

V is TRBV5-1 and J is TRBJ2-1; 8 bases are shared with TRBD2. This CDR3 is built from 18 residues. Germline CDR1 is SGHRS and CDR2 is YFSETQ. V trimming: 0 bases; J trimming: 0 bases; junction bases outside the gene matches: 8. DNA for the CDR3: TGCGCCAGCAGCTTGGCAAGCGGGAGCCTTCACTCCTACAATGAGCAGTTCTTC. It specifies CASSLASGSLHSYNEQFF.

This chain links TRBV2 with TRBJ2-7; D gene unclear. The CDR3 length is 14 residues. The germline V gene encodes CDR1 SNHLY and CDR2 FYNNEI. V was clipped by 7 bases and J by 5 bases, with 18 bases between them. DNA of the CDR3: TGTGCCAGCATTCTAAGAGGTCCATTTGACGAGCAGTACTTC. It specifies CASILRGPFDEQYF.

CDR3 DNA: TGTGCCAGCAGCTTGGTTGAGGATTATCAGCCCCAGCATTTT. This sequence encodes CASSLVEDYQPQHF. The chain links TRBV11-3 to TRBJ1-5, with D uncertain. V dropped 3 bases and J dropped 5 bases, with 11 bases sitting between them. In germline, CDR1 is SGHNT, CDR2 YENEEA. The CDR3 is 14 residues long.

CDR3 residues: CASSTPREVYSYEQYF. CDR3 sequence (DNA): TGTGCCAGCAGTACCCCAAGGGAGGTATACTCCTACGAGCAGTACTTC. The rearrangement links TRBV6-6 to TRBJ2-7; D is possibly TRBD2 (6 bases). Germline V lookup: CDR1 MNHNY, CDR2 SVGAGI (reference sequence). There are 16 residues in the CDR3. V was pared by 5 bases and J by 0 bases, with 17 bases between.

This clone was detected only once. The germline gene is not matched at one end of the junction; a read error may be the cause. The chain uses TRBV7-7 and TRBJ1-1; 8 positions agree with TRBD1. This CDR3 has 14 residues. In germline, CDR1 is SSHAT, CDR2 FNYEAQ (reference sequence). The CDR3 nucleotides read TGTGCTAGCAGCTTGATTAAACAGGGGGCTGAAGCTTTCTTT. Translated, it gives CASSLIKQGAEAFF.

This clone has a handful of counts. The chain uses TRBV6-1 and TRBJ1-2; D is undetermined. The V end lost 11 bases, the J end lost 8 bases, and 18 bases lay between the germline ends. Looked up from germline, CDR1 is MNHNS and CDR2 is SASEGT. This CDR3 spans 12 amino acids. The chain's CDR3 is CAGVVEPAGYTF. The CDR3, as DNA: TGTGCCGGAGTGGTGGAGCCGGCGGGCTACACCTTC.

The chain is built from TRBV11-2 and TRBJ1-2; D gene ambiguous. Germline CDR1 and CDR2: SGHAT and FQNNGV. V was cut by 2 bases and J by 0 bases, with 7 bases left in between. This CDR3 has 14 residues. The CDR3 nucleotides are TGTGCCAGCAGCTTACAGGACTCTAACTATGGCTACACCTTC. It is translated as CASSLQDSNYGYTF.

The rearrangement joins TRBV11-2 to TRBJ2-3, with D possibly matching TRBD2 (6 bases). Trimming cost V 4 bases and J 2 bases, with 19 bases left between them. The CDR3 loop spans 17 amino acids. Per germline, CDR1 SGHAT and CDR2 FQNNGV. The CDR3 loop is CASSSNGAGKATDTQYF. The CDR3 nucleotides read TGTGCCAGCAGCTCGAACGGGGCGGGGAAGGCCACAGATACGCAGTATTTT.

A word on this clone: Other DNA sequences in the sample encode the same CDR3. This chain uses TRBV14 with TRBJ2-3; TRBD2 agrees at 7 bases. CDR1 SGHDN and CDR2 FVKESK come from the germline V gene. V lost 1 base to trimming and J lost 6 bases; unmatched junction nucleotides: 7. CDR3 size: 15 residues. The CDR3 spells CASSQGPGGADTQYF. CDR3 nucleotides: TGTGCCAGCAGCCAAGGACCGGGGGGAGCGGATACGCAGTATTTT.